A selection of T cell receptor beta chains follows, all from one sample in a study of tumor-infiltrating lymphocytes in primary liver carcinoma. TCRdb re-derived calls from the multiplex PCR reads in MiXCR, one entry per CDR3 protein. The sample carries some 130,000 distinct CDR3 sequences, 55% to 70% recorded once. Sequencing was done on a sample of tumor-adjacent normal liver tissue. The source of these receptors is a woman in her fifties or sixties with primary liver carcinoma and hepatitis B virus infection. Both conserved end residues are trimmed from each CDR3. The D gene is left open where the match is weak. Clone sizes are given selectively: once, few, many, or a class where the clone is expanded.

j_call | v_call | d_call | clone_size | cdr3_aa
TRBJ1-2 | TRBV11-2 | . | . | ASRPRQTENYDYT
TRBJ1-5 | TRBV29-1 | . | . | SVDLEYNQPQH
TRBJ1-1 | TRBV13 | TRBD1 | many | ASSPGTAYTEAF
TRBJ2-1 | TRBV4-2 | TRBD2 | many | ASSQESGGPTNEQF
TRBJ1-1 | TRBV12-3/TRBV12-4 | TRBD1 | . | ASIRQGTEAF
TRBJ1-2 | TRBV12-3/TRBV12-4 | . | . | VSGRDVQGYT
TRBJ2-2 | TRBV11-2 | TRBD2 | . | TSSRLAGVGIRELF
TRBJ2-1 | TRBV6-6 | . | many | ASSYGTTSYNEQF
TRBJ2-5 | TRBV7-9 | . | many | ASSLRQGETQY
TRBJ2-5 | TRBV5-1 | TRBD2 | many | ASSLATGLLRETQY
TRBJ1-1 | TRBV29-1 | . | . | SPIRGPEAF
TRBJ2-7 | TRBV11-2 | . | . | ASSPSEGRVGNYEQY
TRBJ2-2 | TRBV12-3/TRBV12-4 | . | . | ASSSHRGDTRELL
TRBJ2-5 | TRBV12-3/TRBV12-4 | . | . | ASSRQDSPGEAQY
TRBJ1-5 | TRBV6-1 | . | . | ASKGRVVPQH
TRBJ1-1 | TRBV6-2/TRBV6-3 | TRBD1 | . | TSSYRGFMNTEAF
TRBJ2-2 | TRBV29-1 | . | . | SVMSTHGGELF
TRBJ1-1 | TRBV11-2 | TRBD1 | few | VSSLTRGRAEAL
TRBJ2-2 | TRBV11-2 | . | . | ASCHPQGPTGEPF
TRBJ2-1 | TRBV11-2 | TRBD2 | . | ASSPLASGRSNELF
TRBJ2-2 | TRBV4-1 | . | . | VSSQPTTPRGELC
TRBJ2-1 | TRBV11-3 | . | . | ASSLSGMGNEQF
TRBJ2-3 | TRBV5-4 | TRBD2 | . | ASSLGVAGVGDTQY
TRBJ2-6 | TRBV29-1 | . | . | SVRGRGSSWANVLT
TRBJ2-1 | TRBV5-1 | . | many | ASSLPGDEQF
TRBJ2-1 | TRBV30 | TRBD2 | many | AWSVGRTSGSFDEQF
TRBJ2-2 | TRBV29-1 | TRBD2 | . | SVGGFTSGRAGGELF
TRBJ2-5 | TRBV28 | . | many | ASSNQGGPY
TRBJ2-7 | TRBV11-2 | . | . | ASSLELGTPYEQY
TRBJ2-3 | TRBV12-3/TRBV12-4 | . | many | ASSLAGVPTDTQY
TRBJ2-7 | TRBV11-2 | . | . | ASSLSSGAGGYEQY
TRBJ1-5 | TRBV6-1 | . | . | ASSQSGANNQPQH
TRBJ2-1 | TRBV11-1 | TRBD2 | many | ASSPPPASGFSSYNEQF
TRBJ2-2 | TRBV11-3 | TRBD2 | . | ASSLGRLAGNAGELL
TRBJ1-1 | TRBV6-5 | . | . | ASSLNQFTEAF
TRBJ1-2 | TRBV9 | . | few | ASSVGQVLNYGYT
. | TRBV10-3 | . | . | AIREASHSNQPQY
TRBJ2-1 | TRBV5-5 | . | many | ASSYVGSYNEQF
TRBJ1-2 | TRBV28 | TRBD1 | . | VIVFSGGQRSYGYT
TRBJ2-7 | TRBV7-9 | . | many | ASSLVGYEQY
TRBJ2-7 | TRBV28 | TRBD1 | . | ASRPGQGRLDYEQY
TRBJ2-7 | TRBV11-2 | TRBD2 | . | TSSYNQQGLAGGDQY
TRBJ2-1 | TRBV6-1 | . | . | ASSEFVGLSYNEQL
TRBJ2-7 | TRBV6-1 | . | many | ASIPRLAGEQY
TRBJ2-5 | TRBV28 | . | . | ASNLWSREETQY
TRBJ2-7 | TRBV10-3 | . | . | AISESPVRPYEQY
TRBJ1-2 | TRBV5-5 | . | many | ASSLAGRLGYT